This T cell receptor beta chain was recovered during a study of CD8 T cells in ankylosing spondylitis. Study-level findings and limits: Past research had described some motif variants in reactive arthritis synovial fluid and blood. Within ankylosing spondylitis blood, a TCR beta motif made up of eight or nine highly homologous variants appeared to be characteristic. Enrichment of disease-linked clones was reportedly significant in matched ankylosing spondylitis synovial fluid. With a CD8+ phenotype, disease-linked clones were relatively rare in peripheral blood.

The germline V gene has CDR1 DFQATT and CDR2 SNEGSKA (reference sequence). CDR3 length: 15 residues. Losses at the gene ends were 6 bases for V and 2 bases for J; bases not matched to a gene: 13. A remark on this clonotype: Its antigen is as yet unknown.

It was by quantitative 5'-RACE with molecular barcodes that TCR beta libraries were made. TCRdb independently ran MiXCR on the 5' RACE reads; one entry per CDR3 protein. Of about 800,000 distinct CDR3 sequences listed, 12% were seen once; the top ten hold roughly 0.51%. This clonotype originated in a male donor with ankylosing spondylitis. The sequenced sample was blood, either unsorted or a sorted T cell fraction (not recorded which). This chain links TRBV20-1 with TRBJ2-7, with TRBD2 identical over 7 bases. DNA of the CDR3: TGCAGTGCCGATTCAGGACTAGACGAGACCTACGAGCAGTACTTC. Translated: CSADSGLDETYEQYF.